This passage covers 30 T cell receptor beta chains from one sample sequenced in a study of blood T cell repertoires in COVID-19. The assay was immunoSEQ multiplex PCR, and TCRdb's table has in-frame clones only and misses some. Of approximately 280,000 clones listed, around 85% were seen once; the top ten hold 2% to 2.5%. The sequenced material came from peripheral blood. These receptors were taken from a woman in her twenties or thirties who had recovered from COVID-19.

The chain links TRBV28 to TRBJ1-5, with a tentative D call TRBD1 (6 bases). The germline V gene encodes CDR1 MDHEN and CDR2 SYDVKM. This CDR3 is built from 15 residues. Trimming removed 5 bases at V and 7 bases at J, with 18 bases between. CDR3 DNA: TGTGCCAGCAGTCTCATGGGGGGGCCCCGGCAGCCCCAGCATTTT. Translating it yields CASSLMGGPRQPQHF.

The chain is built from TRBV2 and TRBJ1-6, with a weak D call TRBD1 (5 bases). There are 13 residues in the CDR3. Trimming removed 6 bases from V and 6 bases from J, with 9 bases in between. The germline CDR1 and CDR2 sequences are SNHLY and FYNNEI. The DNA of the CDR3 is TGTGCCAGCAGCGGACAAACTAATTCACCCCTCCACTTT. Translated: CASSGQTNSPLHF.

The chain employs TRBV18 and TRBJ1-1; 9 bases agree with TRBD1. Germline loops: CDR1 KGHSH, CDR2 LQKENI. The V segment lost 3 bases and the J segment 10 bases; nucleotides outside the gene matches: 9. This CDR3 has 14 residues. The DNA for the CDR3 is TGTGCCAGCTCACCTTGGACAGGGGACGGTGTAGCTTTCTTT. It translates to CASSPWTGDGVAFF.

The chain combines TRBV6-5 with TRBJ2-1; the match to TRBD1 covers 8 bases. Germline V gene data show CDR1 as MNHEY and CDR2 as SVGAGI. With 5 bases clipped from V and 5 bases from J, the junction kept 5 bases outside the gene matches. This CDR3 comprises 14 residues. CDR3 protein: CASSRTGMNNEQFF. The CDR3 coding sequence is TGTGCCAGCAGTCGGACAGGGATGAACAATGAGCAGTTCTTC.

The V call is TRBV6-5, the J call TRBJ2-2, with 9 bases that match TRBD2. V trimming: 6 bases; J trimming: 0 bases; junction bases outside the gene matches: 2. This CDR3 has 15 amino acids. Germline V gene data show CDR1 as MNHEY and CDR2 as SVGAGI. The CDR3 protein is CASRVAGANTGELFF. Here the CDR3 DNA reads TGTGCCAGCAGGGTAGCGGGGGCGAACACCGGGGAGCTGTTTTTT.

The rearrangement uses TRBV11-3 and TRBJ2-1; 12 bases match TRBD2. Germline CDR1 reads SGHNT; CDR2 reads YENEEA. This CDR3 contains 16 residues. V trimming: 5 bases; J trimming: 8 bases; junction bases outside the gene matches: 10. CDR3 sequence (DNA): TGTGCCAGCAGCGCCCGGACTAGCGGGAAGGCAGATGAGCAGTTCTTC. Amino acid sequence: CASSARTSGKADEQFF. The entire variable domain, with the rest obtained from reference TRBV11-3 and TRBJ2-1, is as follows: EAGVVQSPRYKIIEKKQPVAFWCNPISGHNTLYWYLQNLGQGPELLIRYENEEAVDDSQLPKDRFSAERLKGVDSTLKIQPAELGDSAVYLCASSARTSGKADEQFFGPGTRLTVL.

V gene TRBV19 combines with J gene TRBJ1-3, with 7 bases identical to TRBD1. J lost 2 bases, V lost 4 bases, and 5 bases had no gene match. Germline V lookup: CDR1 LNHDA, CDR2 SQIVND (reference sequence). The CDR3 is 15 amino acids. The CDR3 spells CASSTSGTAGNTIYF. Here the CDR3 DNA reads TGTGCCAGTAGTACCTCCGGGACAGCTGGAAACACCATATATTTT.

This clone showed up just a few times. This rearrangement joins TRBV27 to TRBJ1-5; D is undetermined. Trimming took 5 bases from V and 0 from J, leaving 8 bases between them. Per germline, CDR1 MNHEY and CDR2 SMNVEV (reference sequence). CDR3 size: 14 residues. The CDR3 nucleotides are TGTGCCAGCAGTCCGGGGTTTAGCAATCAGCCCCAGCATTTT. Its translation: CASSPGFSNQPQHF.

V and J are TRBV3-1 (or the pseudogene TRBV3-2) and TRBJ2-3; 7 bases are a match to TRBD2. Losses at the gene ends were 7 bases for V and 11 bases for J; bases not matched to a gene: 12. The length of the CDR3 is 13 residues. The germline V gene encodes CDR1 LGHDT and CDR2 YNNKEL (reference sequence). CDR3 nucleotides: TGTGCCAGCACCCTAAACCGGCGGGGGAAGCAGTATTTT. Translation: CASTLNRRGKQYF.

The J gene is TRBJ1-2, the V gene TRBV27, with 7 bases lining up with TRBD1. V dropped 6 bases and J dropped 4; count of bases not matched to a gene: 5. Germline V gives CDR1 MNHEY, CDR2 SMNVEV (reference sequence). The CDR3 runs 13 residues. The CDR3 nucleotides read TGTGCCAGCAGCTCCACAGGGGTCTATGGCTACACCTTC. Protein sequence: CASSSTGVYGYTF.

The CDR3 loop is CASSFGLNQETQYF. Written as DNA, the CDR3 is TGTGCCAGCAGCTTCGGACTAAATCAAGAGACCCAGTACTTC. This chain links TRBV7-8 with TRBJ2-5; the D gene is possibly TRBD2 (6 bases). The V end was cut by 3 bases, the J end by 2 bases, with 10 bases between. Germline V CDR1 and CDR2: SGHVS, FQNEAQ. The CDR3 consists of 14 residues.

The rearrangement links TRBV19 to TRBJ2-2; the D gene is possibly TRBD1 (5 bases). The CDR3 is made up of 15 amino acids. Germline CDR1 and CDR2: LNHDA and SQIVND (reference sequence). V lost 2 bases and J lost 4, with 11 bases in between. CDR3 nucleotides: TGTGCCAGTAGTATACTCAACCAGGGCACCGGGGAGCTGTTTTTT. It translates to CASSILNQGTGELFF.

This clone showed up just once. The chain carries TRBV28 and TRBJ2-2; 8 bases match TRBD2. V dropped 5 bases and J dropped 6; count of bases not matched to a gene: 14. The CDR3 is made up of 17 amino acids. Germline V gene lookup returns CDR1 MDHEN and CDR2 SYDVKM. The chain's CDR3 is CASSPPPSGRNPGELFF. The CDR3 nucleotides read TGTGCCAGCAGTCCACCCCCAAGCGGGAGAAATCCCGGGGAGCTGTTTTTT.

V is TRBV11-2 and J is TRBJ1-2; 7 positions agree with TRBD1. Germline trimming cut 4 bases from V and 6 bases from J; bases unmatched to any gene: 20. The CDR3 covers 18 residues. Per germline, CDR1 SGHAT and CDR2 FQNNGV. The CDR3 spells CASSSTSSRRGRLDGYTF. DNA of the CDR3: TGTGCCAGCAGCTCTACATCATCGAGAAGGGGGCGACTTGATGGCTACACCTTC. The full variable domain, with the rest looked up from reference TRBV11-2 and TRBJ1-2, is EAGVAQSPRYKIIEKRQSVAFWCNPISGHATLYWYQQILGQGPKLLIQFQNNGVVDDSQLPKDRFSAERLKGVDSTLKIQPAKLEDSAVYLCASSSTSSRRGRLDGYTFGSGTRLTVV.

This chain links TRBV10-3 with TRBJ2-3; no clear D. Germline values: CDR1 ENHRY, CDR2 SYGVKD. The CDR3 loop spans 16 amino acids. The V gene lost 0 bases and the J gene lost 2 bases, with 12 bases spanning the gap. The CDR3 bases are TGTGCCATCAGTGAGTCGAGGTCAGACCCCACAGATACGCAGTATTTT. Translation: CAISESRSDPTDTQYF.

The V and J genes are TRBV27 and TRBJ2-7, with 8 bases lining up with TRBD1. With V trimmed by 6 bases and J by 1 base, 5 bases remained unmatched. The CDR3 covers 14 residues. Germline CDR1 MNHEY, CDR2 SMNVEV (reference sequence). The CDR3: CASRPGQVSYEQYF. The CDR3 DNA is TGTGCCAGCAGACCGGGACAGGTATCCTACGAGCAGTACTTC.

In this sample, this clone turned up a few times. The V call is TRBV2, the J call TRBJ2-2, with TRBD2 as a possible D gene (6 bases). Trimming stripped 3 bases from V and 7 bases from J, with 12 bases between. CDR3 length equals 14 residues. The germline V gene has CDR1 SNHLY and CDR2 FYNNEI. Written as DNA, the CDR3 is TGTGCCAGCAGTGATAATTTGGAGGGCGGGGAGCTGTTTTTT. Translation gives CASSDNLEGGELFF. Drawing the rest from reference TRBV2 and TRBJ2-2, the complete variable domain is EPEVTQTPSHQVTQMGQEVILRCVPISNHLYFYWYRQILGQKVEFLVSFYNNEISEKSEIFDDQFSVERPDGSNFTLKIRSTKLEDSAMYFCASSDNLEGGELFFGEGSRLTVL.

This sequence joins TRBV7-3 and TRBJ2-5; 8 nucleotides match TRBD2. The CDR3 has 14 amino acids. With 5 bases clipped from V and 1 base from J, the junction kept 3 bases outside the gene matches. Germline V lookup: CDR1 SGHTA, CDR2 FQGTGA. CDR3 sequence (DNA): TGTGCCAGCAGCGATACTAGCGGCCAAGAGACCCAGTACTTC. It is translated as CASSDTSGQETQYF.

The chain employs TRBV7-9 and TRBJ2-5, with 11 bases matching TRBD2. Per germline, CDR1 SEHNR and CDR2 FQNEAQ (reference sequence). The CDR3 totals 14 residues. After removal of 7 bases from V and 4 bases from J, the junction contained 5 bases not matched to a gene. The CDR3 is CASTLTSGIETQYF. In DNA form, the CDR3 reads TGTGCCAGCACCCTGACTAGCGGGATAGAGACCCAGTACTTC.

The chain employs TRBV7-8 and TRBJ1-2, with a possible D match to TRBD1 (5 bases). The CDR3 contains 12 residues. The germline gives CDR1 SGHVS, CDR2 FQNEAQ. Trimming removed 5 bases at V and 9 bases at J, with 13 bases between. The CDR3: CASSARGDRYTF. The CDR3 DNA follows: TGTGCCAGCAGCGCCCGGGGGGATCGCTACACCTTC.

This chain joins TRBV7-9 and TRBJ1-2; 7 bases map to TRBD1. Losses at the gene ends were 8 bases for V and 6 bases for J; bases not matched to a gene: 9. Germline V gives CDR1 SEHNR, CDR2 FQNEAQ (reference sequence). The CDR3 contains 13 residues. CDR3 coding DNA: TGTGCCAGCGGCCAGGGGGGCTATAATGGCTACACCTTC. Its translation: CASGQGGYNGYTF.

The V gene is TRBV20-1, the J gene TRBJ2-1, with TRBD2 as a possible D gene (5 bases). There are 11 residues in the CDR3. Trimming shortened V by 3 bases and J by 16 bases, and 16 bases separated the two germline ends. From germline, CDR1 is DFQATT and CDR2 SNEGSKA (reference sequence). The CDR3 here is CSARWVGVSFF. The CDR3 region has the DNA TGCAGTGCTAGGTGGGTGGGAGTAAGTTTCTTC.

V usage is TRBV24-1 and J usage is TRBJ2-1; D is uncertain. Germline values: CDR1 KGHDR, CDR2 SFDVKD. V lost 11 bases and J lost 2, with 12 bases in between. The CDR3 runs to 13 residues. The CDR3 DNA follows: TGTGCCAGCTCCAGGCCTCCCTACAATGAGCAGTTCTTC. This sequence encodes CASSRPPYNEQFF.

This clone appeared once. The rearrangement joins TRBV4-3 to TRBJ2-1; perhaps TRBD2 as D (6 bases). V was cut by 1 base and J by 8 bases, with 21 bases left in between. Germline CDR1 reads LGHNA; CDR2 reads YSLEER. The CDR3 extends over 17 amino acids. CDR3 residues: CASSQGGTPTSGYEQFF. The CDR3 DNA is TGCGCCAGCAGCCAAGGGGGGACTCCGACTAGTGGCTATGAGCAGTTCTTC.

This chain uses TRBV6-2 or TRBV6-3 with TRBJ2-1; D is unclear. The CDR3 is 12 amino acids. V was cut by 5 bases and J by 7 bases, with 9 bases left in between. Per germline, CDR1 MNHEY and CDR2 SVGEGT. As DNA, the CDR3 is TGTGCCAGCAGTACTATCGCGAATGAGCAGTTCTTC. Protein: CASSTIANEQFF.

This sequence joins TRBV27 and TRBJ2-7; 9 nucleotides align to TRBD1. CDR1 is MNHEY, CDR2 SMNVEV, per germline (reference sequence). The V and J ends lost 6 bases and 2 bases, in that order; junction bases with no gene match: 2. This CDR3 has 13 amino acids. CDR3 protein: CASSRQGAYEQYF. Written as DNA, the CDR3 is TGTGCCAGCAGCAGACAGGGGGCCTACGAGCAGTACTTC.

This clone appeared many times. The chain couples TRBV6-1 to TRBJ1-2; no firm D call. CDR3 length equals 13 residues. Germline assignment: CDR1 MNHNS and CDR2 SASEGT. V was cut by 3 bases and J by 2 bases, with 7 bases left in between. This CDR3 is CASSDAVNYGYTF. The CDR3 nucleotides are TGTGCCAGCAGTGATGCGGTGAACTATGGCTACACCTTC.

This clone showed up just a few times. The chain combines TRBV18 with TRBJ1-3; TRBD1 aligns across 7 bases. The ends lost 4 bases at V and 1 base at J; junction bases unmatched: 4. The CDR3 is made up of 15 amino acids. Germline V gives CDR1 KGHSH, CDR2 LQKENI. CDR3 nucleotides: TGTGCCAGCTCACGGCAGGGGGTTTCTGGAAACACCATATATTTT. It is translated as CASSRQGVSGNTIYF.

CDR3 sequence reads: CASSREQFF. The CDR3 DNA follows: TGTGCCAGCAGCCGGGAGCAGTTCTTC. The genes are TRBV7-6 and TRBJ2-1, with D uncertain. Trimming shortened V by 5 bases and J by 10 bases, and 3 bases separated the two germline ends. The CDR3 consists of 9 residues. Germline values: CDR1 SGHVS, CDR2 FNYEAQ.

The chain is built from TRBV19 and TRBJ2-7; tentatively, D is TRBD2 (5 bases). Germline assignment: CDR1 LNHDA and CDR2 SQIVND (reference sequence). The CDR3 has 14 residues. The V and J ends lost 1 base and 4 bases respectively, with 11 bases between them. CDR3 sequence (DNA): TGTGCCAGTAGTATAGGGGGAGTCGGATACGAGCAGTACTTC. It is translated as CASSIGGVGYEQYF.